This TCR beta chain was profiled in a study of shared clonotypes between healthy human individuals. At the level of the study: There were three CD4 naive, three CD4 memory, two CD8 naive and one CD8 memory plates per donor. Broader study findings: Clonotype sharing across a few donors was observed for 5% to 6.5% of naive CD4 clonotypes.

Details on this clone: Its specificity is not known.

Each sorted subset replicate got 200 ng genomic DNA, tens of thousands of genomes. TCRdb's table, derived via immunoSEQ multiplex PCR, lists solely in-frame clones and lacks some. The profile covers roughly 2 million clones, with roughly 96% appearing a single time and about 0.13% taken by the ten largest. The sequencing input was naive CD4+ T cells sorted from blood. Subset here: CD45RA+ positively selected. The TCR was taken from a man younger than 35 in good health.

CDR3 in amino acids: CASSSKRFQETQYF. CDR3 in DNA: TGTGCCAGCAGCTCCAAGAGGTTCCAAGAGACCCAGTACTTC. The chain uses TRBV5-6 and TRBJ2-5, with unresolved D. In germline, CDR1 is SGHDT, CDR2 YYEEEE. The V and J ends lost 3 bases and 1 base respectively, with 10 bases between them. This CDR3 comprises 14 residues.